The 13 T cell receptor beta chains below were found in one sample sequenced in a study of cytomegalovirus exposure and HLA in healthy donors. The PCR made use of 60 Vbeta and 13 Jbeta primers. The table came from immunoSEQ multiplex PCR; TCRdb's copy has only in-frame clones and leaves some out. This table has approximately 100,000 clones, around four fifths appearing once. Material for sequencing was PBMCs. These receptors came from a man in his forties or fifties in good health and CMV-seronegative.

This clone was seen more than once but under ten times. The chain has TRBV9 and TRBJ1-2; D uncertain. The CDR3 has 15 residues. CDR1 and CDR2 from the germline V gene are SGDLS and YYNGEE. The V gene lost 3 bases and the J gene lost 4 bases, with 16 bases spanning the gap. In nucleotides, the CDR3 is TGTGCCAGCAGCGCCACAGTGGCAGGTGCCTATGGCTACACCTTC. Residues: CASSATVAGAYGYTF.

The V and J genes are TRBV7-8 and TRBJ2-1; TRBD2 aligns across 7 bases. V lost 0 bases and J lost 2; bases outside the gene matches: 1. The CDR3 has 15 residues. Germline V gene lookup returns CDR1 SGHVS and CDR2 FQNEAQ. CDR3 region: CASSLARGTYNEQFF. CDR3 nucleotide sequence: TGTGCCAGCAGCTTAGCGCGGGGGACCTACAATGAGCAGTTCTTC. The full variable domain, in which reference TRBV7-8 and TRBJ2-1 provide the parts outside the CDR3, is GAGVSQSPRYKVAKRGQDVALRCDPISGHVSLFWYQQALGQGPEFLTYFQNEAQLDKSGLPSDRFFAERPEGSVSTLKIQRTQQEDSAVYLCASSLARGTYNEQFFGPGTRLTVL.

The chain combines TRBV10-3 with TRBJ1-1; possibly TRBD1 for D (6 bases). V shed 4 bases and J shed 0 bases, with 9 bases lying between them. The CDR3 has 14 residues. Germline V gene lookup returns CDR1 ENHRY and CDR2 SYGVKD. CDR3 bases: TGTGCCATCAGTGCGACAGGCCTGAACACTGAAGCTTTCTTT. It yields the protein CAISATGLNTEAFF.

The J gene is TRBJ1-2, the V gene TRBV7-8; TRBD1 agrees at 7 bases. This CDR3 comprises 14 residues. Germline values: CDR1 SGHVS, CDR2 FQNEAQ. The J segment lost 5 bases and the V segment lost 1 base, leaving 4 bases of the junction unmatched. The CDR3 DNA sequence: TGTGCCAGCAGCTTAGTAGGGGGCCGGTATGGCTACACCTTC. Protein product: CASSLVGGRYGYTF.

This clone was counted a single time. V is TRBV18 and J is TRBJ1-2; D ambiguous. The V and J ends lost 2 bases and 1 base respectively, with 8 bases between them. The V gene's germline CDR1 is KGHSH and CDR2 LQKENI. The CDR3 is made up of 14 amino acids. Here the CDR3 reads CASSPNGDNYGYTF. DNA for the CDR3: TGTGCCAGCTCACCAAACGGGGATAACTATGGCTACACCTTC.

This clone was observed a few times. The genes are TRBV30 and TRBJ2-1; maybe TRBD2 (6 bases). CDR1 and CDR2 from the germline V gene are GTSNPN and SVGIG (reference sequence). Trimming took 5 bases from V and 7 from J, leaving 12 bases between them. This CDR3 contains 12 residues. The DNA of the CDR3 is TGTGCCTGGGGTGCCCTAGCGAATGAGCAGTTCTTC. Its protein is CAWGALANEQFF.

This sequence joins TRBV5-1 and TRBJ2-1; possible D gene TRBD2, 6 bases. V lost 2 bases to trimming and J lost 4 bases, with 10 bases between them. CDR3 length equals 14 residues. Per germline, CDR1 SGHRS and CDR2 YFSETQ. The CDR3: CASSLPGEYNEQFF. CDR3 bases: TGCGCCAGCAGCTTACCGGGGGAATACAATGAGCAGTTCTTC. Variable domain in full (rest from reference TRBV5-1 and TRBJ2-1): KAGVTQTPRYLIKTRGQQVTLSCSPISGHRSVSWYQQTPGQGLQFLFEYFSETQRNKGNFPGRFSGRQFSNSRSEMNVSTLELGDSALYLCASSLPGEYNEQFFGPGTRLTVL.

The chain has TRBV6-6 and TRBJ2-7; the D gene is possibly TRBD2 (5 bases). V was trimmed by 5 bases and J by 3 bases, leaving 11 bases between them. Germline values: CDR1 MNHNY, CDR2 SVGAGI (reference sequence). There are 13 residues in the CDR3. The CDR3 spells CASSPGEGYEQYV. CDR3 nucleotide sequence: TGTGCCAGCAGTCCCGGCGAGGGCTACGAGCAGTACGTC.

This clone was seen many times. The CDR3 here is CASSLGASGYEQYF. In DNA, the CDR3 is TGTGCCAGCAGCTTAGGTGCTAGCGGATACGAGCAGTACTTC. This chain joins TRBV11-2 and TRBJ2-7; TRBD2 matches at 7 bases. Losses at the gene ends were 1 base for V and 4 bases for J; bases not matched to a gene: 4. The CDR3 spans 14 residues. CDR1 and CDR2 (germline): SGHAT, FQNNGV.

Note on this clone: At one boundary the junction diverges from the germline segment, which might be a read error. The CDR3 bases are TGTTCCAGCAGCCCCCATAACTATGGCTACACCTTC. Its protein is CSSSPHNYGYTF. This rearrangement joins TRBV7-9 to TRBJ1-2, with D uncertain. The CDR3 consists of 12 residues. Germline V gene lookup returns CDR1 SEHNR and CDR2 FQNEAQ (reference sequence).

In its sample, this clone was seen a few times. V usage is TRBV6-1 and J usage is TRBJ1-1, with D maybe TRBD1 (5 bases). Germline V gene sequence: CDR1 MNHNS, CDR2 SASEGT. V lost 6 bases to trimming and J lost 1 base, with 12 bases between them. The CDR3 runs to 14 residues. The CDR3 DNA reads TGTGCCAGCAGGTCAAATGACAGGAACACTGAAGCTTTCTTT. Translation: CASRSNDRNTEAFF.

Comments on this clone: A read error may account for a junction end that differs from germline. V and J are TRBV7-8 and TRBJ1-5, with 7 bases that match TRBD1. This CDR3 spans 14 amino acids. The germline V gene encodes CDR1 SGHVS and CDR2 FQNEAQ. The CDR3 DNA reads TGTGCCAGCACCTTAATGACAGGGAATCAGCCCCAGCATTTT. Translation gives CASTLMTGNQPQHF. The full variable domain, its missing parts supplied by reference TRBV7-8 and TRBJ1-5, is GAGVSQSPRYKVAKRGQDVALRCDPISGHVSLFWYQQALGQGPEFLTYFQNEAQLDKSGLPSDRFFAERPEGSVSTLKIQRTQQEDSAVYLCASTLMTGNQPQHFGDGTRLSIL.

V and J are TRBV19 and TRBJ1-2; D is possibly TRBD1 (6 bases). The CDR3 covers 14 residues. CDR1 and CDR2 (germline): LNHDA, SQIVND (reference sequence). Trimming left V 1 base short and J 4 bases short, with 10 bases between. CDR3 bases: TGTGCCAGTAGTATAGCAGGGGCCGCCTATGGCTACACCTTC. This translates into CASSIAGAAYGYTF.